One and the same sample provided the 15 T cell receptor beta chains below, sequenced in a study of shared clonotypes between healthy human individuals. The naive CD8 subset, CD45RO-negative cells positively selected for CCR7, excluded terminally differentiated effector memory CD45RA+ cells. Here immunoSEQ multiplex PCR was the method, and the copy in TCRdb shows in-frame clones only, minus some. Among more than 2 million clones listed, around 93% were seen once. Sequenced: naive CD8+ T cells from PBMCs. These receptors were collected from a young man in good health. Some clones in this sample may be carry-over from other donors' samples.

The DNA for the CDR3 is TGTGCCAGCAGCTTAGCGCGTCAGGGCGCGTACGAGCAGTACTTC. Amino acids: CASSLARQGAYEQYF. V and J are TRBV7-8 and TRBJ2-7; D possibly corresponds to TRBD1 (5 bases). Looked up from germline, CDR1 is SGHVS and CDR2 is FQNEAQ. The V end lost 0 bases, the J end lost 4 bases, and 13 bases lay between the germline ends. This CDR3 region has 15 residues.

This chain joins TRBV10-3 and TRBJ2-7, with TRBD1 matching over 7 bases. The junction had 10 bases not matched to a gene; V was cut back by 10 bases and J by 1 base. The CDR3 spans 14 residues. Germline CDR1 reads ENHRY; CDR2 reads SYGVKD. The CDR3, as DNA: TGTGCCACAGGGGGATTGAAGGGATCCTACGAGCAGTACTTC. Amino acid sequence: CATGGLKGSYEQYF.

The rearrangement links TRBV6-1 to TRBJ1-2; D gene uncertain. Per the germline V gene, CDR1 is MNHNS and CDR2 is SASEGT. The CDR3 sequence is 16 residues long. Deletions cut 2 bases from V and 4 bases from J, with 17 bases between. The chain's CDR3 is CASSEIILEIPYGYTF. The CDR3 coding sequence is TGTGCCAGCAGTGAAATTATCCTGGAGATCCCCTATGGCTACACCTTC.

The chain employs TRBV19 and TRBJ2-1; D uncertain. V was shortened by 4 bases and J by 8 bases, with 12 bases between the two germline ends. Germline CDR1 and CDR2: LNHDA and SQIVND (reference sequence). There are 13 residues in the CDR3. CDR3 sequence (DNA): TGTGCCAGTAGTACCCGACCCGCGGATGAGCAGTTCTTC. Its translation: CASSTRPADEQFF.

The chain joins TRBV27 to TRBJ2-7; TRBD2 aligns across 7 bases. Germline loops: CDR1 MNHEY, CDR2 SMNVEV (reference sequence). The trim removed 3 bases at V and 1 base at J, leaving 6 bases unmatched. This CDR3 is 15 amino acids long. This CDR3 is CASSFRGRASYEQYF. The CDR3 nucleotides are TGTGCCAGCAGTTTTCGGGGGAGGGCATCCTACGAGCAGTACTTC.

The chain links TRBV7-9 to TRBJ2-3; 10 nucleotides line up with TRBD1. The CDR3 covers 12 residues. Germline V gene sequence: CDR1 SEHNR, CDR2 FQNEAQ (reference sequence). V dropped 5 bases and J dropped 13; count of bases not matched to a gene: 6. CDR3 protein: CASSPSGTGEYF. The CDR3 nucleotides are TGTGCCAGCAGCCCCTCGGGGACAGGGGAGTATTTT.

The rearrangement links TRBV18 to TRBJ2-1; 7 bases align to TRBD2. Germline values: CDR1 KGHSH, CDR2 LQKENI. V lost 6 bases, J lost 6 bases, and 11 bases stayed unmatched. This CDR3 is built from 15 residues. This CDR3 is CASSHRTRNSNEQFF. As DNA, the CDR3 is TGTGCCAGCTCCCATCGGACTAGAAATAGCAATGAGCAGTTCTTC. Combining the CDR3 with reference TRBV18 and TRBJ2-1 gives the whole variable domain NAGVMQNPRHLVRRRGQEARLRCSPMKGHSHVYWYRQLPEEGLKFMVYLQKENIIDESGMPKERFSAEFPKEGPSILRIQQVVRGDSAAYFCASSHRTRNSNEQFFGPGTRLTVL.

The CDR3 nucleotides are TGCGCCAGCAGCCAAGATGTTGACAGCGGAGAGACCCAGTACTTC. Encoded protein: CASSQDVDSGETQYF. The chain joins TRBV4-3 to TRBJ2-5; D may be TRBD1 or TRBD2 (5 bases each). The CDR3 has 15 amino acids. Trimming stripped 0 bases from V and 4 bases from J, with 12 bases between. Per germline, CDR1 LGHNA and CDR2 YSLEER.

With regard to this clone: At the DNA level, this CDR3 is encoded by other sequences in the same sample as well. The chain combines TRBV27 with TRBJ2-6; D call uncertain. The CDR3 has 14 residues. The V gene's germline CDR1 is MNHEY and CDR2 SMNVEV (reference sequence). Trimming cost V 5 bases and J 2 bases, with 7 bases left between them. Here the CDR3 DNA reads TGTGCCAGCAGTCCCCTAGCTGGGGCCAACGTCCTGACTTTC. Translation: CASSPLAGANVLTF. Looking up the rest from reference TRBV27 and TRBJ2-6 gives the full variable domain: EAQVTQNPRYLITVTGKKLTVTCSQNMNHEYMSWYRQDPGLGLRQIYYSMNVEVTDKGDVPEGYKVSRKEKRNFPLILESPSPNQTSLYFCASSPLAGANVLTFGAGSRLTVL.

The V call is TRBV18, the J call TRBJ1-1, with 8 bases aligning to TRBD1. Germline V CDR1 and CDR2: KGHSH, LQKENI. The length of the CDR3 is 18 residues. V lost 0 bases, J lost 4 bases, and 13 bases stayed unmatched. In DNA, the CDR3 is TGTGCCAGCTCACCACCGGTTATCGTGGGACAGGCAGTCACTGAAGCTTTCTTT. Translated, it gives CASSPPVIVGQAVTEAFF.

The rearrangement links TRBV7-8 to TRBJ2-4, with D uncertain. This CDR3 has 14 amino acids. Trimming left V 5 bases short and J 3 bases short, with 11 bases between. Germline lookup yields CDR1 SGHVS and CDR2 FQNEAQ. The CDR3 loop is CASSQSPIKNIQYF. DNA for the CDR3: TGTGCCAGCAGCCAGAGCCCCATCAAAAACATTCAGTACTTC.

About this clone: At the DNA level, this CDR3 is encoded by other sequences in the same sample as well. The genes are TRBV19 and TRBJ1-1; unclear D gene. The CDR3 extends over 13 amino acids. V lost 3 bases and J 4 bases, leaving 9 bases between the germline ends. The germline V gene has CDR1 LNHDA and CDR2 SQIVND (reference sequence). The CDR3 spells CASSILGSTEAFF. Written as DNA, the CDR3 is TGTGCCAGTAGTATCTTGGGGTCCACTGAAGCTTTCTTT.

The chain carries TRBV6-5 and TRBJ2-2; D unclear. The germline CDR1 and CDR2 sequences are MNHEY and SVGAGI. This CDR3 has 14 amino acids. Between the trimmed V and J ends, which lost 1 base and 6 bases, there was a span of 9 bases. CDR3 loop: CASSYYQESGELFF. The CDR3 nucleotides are TGTGCCAGCAGTTACTATCAAGAGTCCGGGGAGCTGTTTTTT.

Written as DNA, the CDR3 is TGTGCCAGCAGTTCACCCCGGGACAGGGTATACGAGCAGTACTTC. This translates into CASSSPRDRVYEQYF. The chain uses TRBV27 and TRBJ2-7; 9 bases map to TRBD1. Unmatched junction bases numbered 8, after V lost 4 bases and J lost 4 bases. The germline V gene encodes CDR1 MNHEY and CDR2 SMNVEV (reference sequence). The CDR3 has 15 amino acids.

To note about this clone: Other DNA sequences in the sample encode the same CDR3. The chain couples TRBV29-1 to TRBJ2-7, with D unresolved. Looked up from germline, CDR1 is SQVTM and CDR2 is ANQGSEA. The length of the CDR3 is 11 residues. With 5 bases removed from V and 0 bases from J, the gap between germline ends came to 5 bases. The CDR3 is CSVRSSYEQYF. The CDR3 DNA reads TGCAGCGTTCGGAGCTCCTACGAGCAGTACTTC.